A single T cell receptor beta chain is shown here with its context. Its target is unknown. This sample is drawn from a study of multiple sclerosis patients with progressive multifocal leukoencephalopathy. Time point reported: approximately 12 months of natalizumab therapy. T1 and T2 blood were collected at 6 and 12 months of natalizumab. The assay was run at survey level. Produced via immunoSEQ multiplex PCR; TCRdb's table is partial and in-frame only. This sample yields 20,000 to 30,000 clones, of which more than 85% are seen a single time; around 2.4% belongs to the top ten. Study-wide results and limits: In most PML patients, TRB repertoires appeared less diverse by entropy. Whether JC virus or general immunocompromise explains the findings remained unclear.

Germline V gene data show CDR1 as SGDLS and CDR2 as YYNGEE. Between the trimmed V and J ends, which lost 2 bases and 3 bases, there was a span of 14 bases. The CDR3 has 15 residues. The sample here was PBMCs, taken from a patient treated with natalizumab. The source of this sequence is a man aged 30 to 45 with multiple sclerosis. The V gene is TRBV9, the J gene TRBJ1-1; the D is unclear. This CDR3 reads CASSVVPGSYTEAFF. The CDR3, as DNA: TGTGCCAGCAGCGTCGTGCCGGGGAGTTACACTGAAGCTTTCTTT.